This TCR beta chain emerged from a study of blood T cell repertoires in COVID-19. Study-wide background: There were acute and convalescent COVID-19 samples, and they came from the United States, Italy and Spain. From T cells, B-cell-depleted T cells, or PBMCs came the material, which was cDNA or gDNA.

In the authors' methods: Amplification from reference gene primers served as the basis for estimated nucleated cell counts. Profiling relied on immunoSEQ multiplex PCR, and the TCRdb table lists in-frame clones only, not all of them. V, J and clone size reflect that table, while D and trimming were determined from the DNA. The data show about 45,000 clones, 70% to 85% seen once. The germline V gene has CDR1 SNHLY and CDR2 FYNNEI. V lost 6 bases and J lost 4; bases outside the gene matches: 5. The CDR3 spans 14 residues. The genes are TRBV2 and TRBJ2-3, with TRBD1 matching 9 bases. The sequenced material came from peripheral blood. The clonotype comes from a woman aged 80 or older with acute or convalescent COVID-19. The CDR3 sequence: CASRRTGVADTQYF. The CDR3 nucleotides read TGTGCCAGCAGGAGGACAGGGGTCGCAGATACGCAGTATTTT.